Listed below are T cell receptor beta chains from one sample, sequenced in a study of blood T cell repertoires in COVID-19. TCRdb's table, derived via immunoSEQ multiplex PCR, lists solely in-frame clones and lacks some. The table includes around 240,000 clones, around 89% detected once. Input material: PBMCs or T cells enriched from blood (not recorded which). Receptor source: a man aged 50 or older who had been exposed to COVID-19. CDR3s include the opening cysteine and the closing phenylalanine or tryptophan. A D gene is named only where the DNA matches it firmly. The listing skips clone size in some rows; elsewhere it reads once, few, many or a size class.

>.|TRBV11-2|.|TRBJ1-2
TGTGCCAGCAGCCGGTATAGCTATGGCTACACCTTC
CASSRYSYGYTF
>.|TRBV18|.|TRBJ1-1
TGTGCCAGCTCACCACAGGGGTACGTGAACACTGAAGCTTTCTTT
CASSPQGYVNTEAFF
>.|TRBV9|.|TRBJ1-5
TGTGCCAGCAGCGTAGTTGAGGGAAAGGGGGGCAATCAGCCCCAGCATTTT
CASSVVEGKGGNQPQHF
>.|TRBV18|.|TRBJ1-1
TGTGCCAGCTCACCAATCAGGGAGGACACTGAAGCTTTCTTT
CASSPIREDTEAFF
>.|TRBV14|.|TRBJ1-4
TGTGCCAGCAAACCAACAGGGTCAACTAATGAAAAACTGTTTTTT
CASKPTGSTNEKLFF
>TRBD1|TRBV28|once|TRBJ1-2
TGTGCCAGCAAAACCCGACAGGGGGCGATAGGCCTAAGGGATGGCTACACCTTC
CASKTRQGAIGLRDGYTF
>TRBD2|TRBV6-1|.|TRBJ2-2
TGTGCCAGCAGTGCCACCGGGAGGGGTAGCGGGAGGGCAGCCGGGGAGCTGTTTTTT
CASSATGRGSGRAAGELFF
>.|TRBV18|.|TRBJ1-2
TGTGCCAGCTCACCACTGGGCCCCTCCCACACCTTC
CASSPLGPSHTF
>TRBD2|TRBV9|.|TRBJ2-3
TGTGCCAGCAGCTTACGATTTAGCGGGAGTGCGCAGTATTTT
CASSLRFSGSAQYF
>.|TRBV10-2|once|TRBJ2-5
TGCGCCAGCAGTCCTACCCACAGGTACCAAGAGACCCAGTACTTC
CASSPTHRYQETQYF
>.|TRBV18|.|TRBJ2-7
TGTGCCAGCTCACCGTACGGGTCCTCCTACGAGCAGTACTTC
CASSPYGSSYEQYF
>TRBD2|TRBV5-4|.|TRBJ2-3
TGTGCCAGCAGCACGGGACTAGCGGGAGGGCCAGGGGATACGCAGTATTTT
CASSTGLAGGPGDTQYF
>.|TRBV3-1/TRBV3-2|.|TRBJ1-1
TGTGCCAGCAGCCCAATGACAGCCGGGACTGAAGCTTTCTTT
CASSPMTAGTEAFF
>.|TRBV4-1|.|TRBJ1-1
TGCGCCAGCAGCCAGGTTATCAGGGTGAACACTGAAGCTTTCTTT
CASSQVIRVNTEAFF
>.|TRBV25-1|once|TRBJ1-3
TGTGCCAGCAGTGTAAATTCACGGGAGAACACCATATATTTT
CASSVNSRENTIYF
>TRBD1|TRBV2|.|TRBJ1-3
TGTGCCAGCAGTGAAGAGGGACAGGGAATAGGAAACACCATATATTTT
CASSEEGQGIGNTIYF
>TRBD2|TRBV12-3/TRBV12-4|.|TRBJ2-1
TGTGCCCTAGGACTAGCGAGCAATGAGCAGTTCTTC
CALGLASNEQFF
>.|TRBV4-1|.|TRBJ1-3
TGCGCCAGCAGCCAAGGGTCGTCAGGCGGGGTCGACACCATATATTTT
CASSQGSSGGVDTIYF
>TRBD1|TRBV29-1|.|TRBJ2-1
TGCAGCGTTCTGGGACAGGGGGTCTATGAGCAGTTCTTC
CSVLGQGVYEQFF
>.|TRBV28|.|TRBJ1-5
TGTGCCAGCAACCTATCCGTGTTGTGGAGACAGCGCTACCGCGGGCGGGGTAATCAGCCCCAGCATTTT
CASNLSVLWRQRYRGRGNQPQHF
>.|TRBV15|once|TRBJ1-2
TGTGCCACCAGCAGAGAATCAACGGGGAACTATGGCTACACCTTC
CATSRESTGNYGYTF
>.|TRBV7-8|.|TRBJ2-1
TGTGCCAGCAGCCCCCTAGGTCCGGCGTCTTACAATGAGCAGTTCTTC
CASSPLGPASYNEQFF
>.|TRBV24-1|.|TRBJ2-5
TGTGCCACCAGTGACCCCGGAGTGGCTGCCCAAGAGACCCAGTACTTC
CATSDPGVAAQETQYF
>.|TRBV3-1/TRBV3-2|.|TRBJ2-4
TGTGCCAGCAGCAGAACATCCAAAAACATTCAGTACTTC
CASSRTSKNIQYF
>TRBD1|TRBV18|.|TRBJ1-2
TGTGCCAGCTCACAGCTCCTTCCCGGGACAGAGACCGGCTACACCTTC
CASSQLLPGTETGYTF
>.|TRBV7-6|few|TRBJ1-5
TGTGCCAGCAGCCACGGACACAATCAGCCCCAGCATTTT
CASSHGHNQPQHF
>TRBD1|TRBV28|few|TRBJ1-2
TGTGCCAGCCAACAGGGGCACTATGGCTACACCTTC
CASQQGHYGYTF
>.|TRBV5-1|.|TRBJ1-4
TGCGCCAGCAGCTTGGGGACAGCCAATGAAAAACTGTTTTTT
CASSLGTANEKLFF
>.|TRBV5-1|.|TRBJ1-4
TGCGCCAGCAGCGGGGGCAGTGGTGAAAAACTGTTTTTT
CASSGGSGEKLFF
>TRBD2|TRBV28|.|TRBJ2-1
TGTGCCAGCAGTCCCCCCGGGGGAGGGCCGTCCTACAATGAGCAGTTCTTC
CASSPPGGGPSYNEQFF
>.|TRBV29-1|once|TRBJ1-2
TGCAGCGTTGAAAGATCGGGTGGTTGGTCTTATGGCTACACCTTC
CSVERSGGWSYGYTF
>TRBD2|TRBV2|.|TRBJ2-1
TGTGCCAGCCGGGGATGGAGACCCGGGCTAGCGGGAGTCTTTGAGCAGTTCTTC
CASRGWRPGLAGVFEQFF
>.|TRBV24-1|.|TRBJ1-2
TGTGCCACCAGTGAAAGACACGGCTATGGCTACACCTTC
CATSERHGYGYTF
>TRBD2|TRBV30|.|TRBJ2-7
TGTGCCTGGAGTGTATCTAGCGGGGGGGGCTACGAGCAGTACTTC
CAWSVSSGGGYEQYF
>TRBD1|TRBV28|.|TRBJ1-2
TGTGCCAGCAGTTTATCACGGTGGGGACAGAGGATCTATGGCTACACCTTC
CASSLSRWGQRIYGYTF
>TRBD2|TRBV25-1|.|TRBJ2-3
TGTGCCAGCAGTACCTTAGCGGGAGGCCCCACAGATACGCAGTATTTT
CASSTLAGGPTDTQYF
>.|TRBV28|.|TRBJ2-2
TGTGCCAGCAGTTTGTACAGGGCGGGCACCGGGGAGCTGTTTTTT
CASSLYRAGTGELFF
>TRBD1|TRBV5-1|.|TRBJ2-3
TGCGCCAGCAGTCTGGCCACGACAGGGTCTGGCACAGATACGCAGTATTTT
CASSLATTGSGTDTQYF
>.|TRBV2|.|TRBJ2-2
TGTGCCAGCAGGATAGGTCTAGCCGCCGGGGAGCTGTTTTTT
CASRIGLAAGELFF
>.|TRBV19|.|TRBJ1-3
TGTGCCAGTACCCCAGGCCTTCTCTCTGGAAACACCATATATTTT
CASTPGLLSGNTIYF
>TRBD1|TRBV28|.|TRBJ1-6
TGTGCCAGCAGCTTAGTTGCGGGATCCGGGACAGGGGGCAGCTGGTCACCCCTCCACTTT
CASSLVAGSGTGGSWSPLHF
>TRBD2|TRBV19|.|TRBJ2-1
TGTGCCAGTAGTACGAGCGGGAGTGGCGGCGATGAGCAGTTCTTC
CASSTSGSGGDEQFF
>.|TRBV5-1|.|TRBJ2-7
TGCGCCAGCAGCACCGAGGGTAGCTTCGACGAGCAGTACTTC
CASSTEGSFDEQYF
>TRBD2|TRBV2|.|TRBJ2-3
TGTGCCAGCAGTTATAAGCGGGGGGCCACAGATACGCAGTATTTT
CASSYKRGATDTQYF
>.|TRBV6-1|.|TRBJ1-6
TGTGCCAGCAGTGAATACCAGGTTAATTCACCCCTCCACTTT
CASSEYQVNSPLHF
>.|TRBV11-3|.|TRBJ1-1
TGTGCCAGCAGCAAAAGATCGGGGAGGGGGAACGCTGAAGCTTTCTTT
CASSKRSGRGNAEAFF
>.|TRBV3-1/TRBV3-2|.|TRBJ1-1
TGTGCCAGCAGCCAACTACAGGGCCTCACTGAAGCTTTCTTT
CASSQLQGLTEAFF
>.|TRBV6-5|.|TRBJ2-7
TGTGCCAGCAGTTACTTGGGGAGCTACGAGCAGTACTTC
CASSYLGSYEQYF
>TRBD1|TRBV5-1|.|TRBJ2-5
TGCGCCAGCAGCTTGGAGGGGGCTCAAGAGACCCAGTACTTC
CASSLEGAQETQYF
>.|TRBV7-2|.|TRBJ2-3
TGTGCCAGCAGCTCAGACAGGCCACTAAGGGGTACGCAGTATTTT
CASSSDRPLRGTQYF
>TRBD1|TRBV5-4|once|TRBJ1-2
TGTGCCAGCAGCTTGGGGGGGGACAGGATCTATGGCTACACCTTC
CASSLGGDRIYGYTF
>TRBD1|TRBV2|.|TRBJ1-2
TGTGCCAGCAGTCCGCGACAGGGTTTAGGCTACACCTTC
CASSPRQGLGYTF
>TRBD1|TRBV28|.|TRBJ1-5
TGTGCCAGCAGTTTAGGACAGGTACGTCAGCCCCAGCATTTT
CASSLGQVRQPQHF
>TRBD1|TRBV2|.|TRBJ1-2
TGTGCCAGCAGTGTCACAGGGGACAGGTATGGCTACACCTTC
CASSVTGDRYGYTF
>TRBD2|TRBV9|.|TRBJ2-1
TGTGCCAGCAGCGATCGGACTAGCGGCTACAATGAGCAGTTCTTC
CASSDRTSGYNEQFF
>.|TRBV28|.|TRBJ1-1
TGTGCCAGCAGTTCGGGACAAGAAGCTTTCTTT
CASSSGQEAFF
>.|TRBV10-3|few|TRBJ1-2
TGTGCCATCAGTGAAGAGGGAGTCTATGGCTACACCTTC
CAISEEGVYGYTF
>.|TRBV19|.|TRBJ1-1
TGTGCCAGTAGTATACCCCCAGGGGAGGCTTTCTTT
CASSIPPGEAFF
>TRBD2|TRBV4-1|.|TRBJ2-1
TGCGCCAGCAGCCAACAAAGCCCTCTAGCGGGGAAATACAATGAGCAGTTCTTC
CASSQQSPLAGKYNEQFF